This T cell receptor beta chain was found in a study of blood T cell repertoires in COVID-19. Study-level information: Samples representing acute and convalescent COVID-19 were sourced from the United States, Italy and Spain.

Per the original data handling: It was from reference gene primer amplification that nucleated cell counts were estimated. Sequenced by immunoSEQ multiplex PCR; TCRdb stores in-frame clones only, minus some. V and J calls plus clone size are reproduced from that table; the DNA served to infer D and trimming. The table records some 48,000 clones, 80% to 85% of them present only once. The receptor's source is a human donor with acute or convalescent COVID-19. The donor label of this sample is uncertain. The sequencing input was peripheral blood.

The CDR3 loop is CATSQASGVSGGYTF. In nucleotides, the CDR3 is TGTGCCACCAGCCAGGCCTCGGGAGTATCAGGCGGCTACACCTTC. This chain joins TRBV24-1 and TRBJ1-2; D is undetermined. V shed 7 bases and J shed 8 bases, with 22 bases lying between them. The CDR3 spans 15 residues. In germline, CDR1 is KGHDR, CDR2 SFDVKD.